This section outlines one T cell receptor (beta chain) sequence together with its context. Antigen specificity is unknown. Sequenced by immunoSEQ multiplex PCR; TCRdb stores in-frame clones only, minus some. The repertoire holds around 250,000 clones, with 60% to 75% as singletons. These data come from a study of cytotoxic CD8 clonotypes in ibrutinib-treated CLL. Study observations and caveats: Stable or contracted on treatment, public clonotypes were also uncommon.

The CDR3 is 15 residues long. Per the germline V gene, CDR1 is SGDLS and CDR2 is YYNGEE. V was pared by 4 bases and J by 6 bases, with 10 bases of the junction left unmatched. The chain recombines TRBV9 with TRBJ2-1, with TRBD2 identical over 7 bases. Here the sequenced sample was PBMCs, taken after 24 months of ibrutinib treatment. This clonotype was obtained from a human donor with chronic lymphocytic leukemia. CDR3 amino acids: CASSQAERGVNEQFF. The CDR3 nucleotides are TGTGCCAGCAGCCAAGCAGAGCGGGGTGTCAATGAGCAGTTCTTC.